The TCR beta chain described here comes from a study of neurological immune-mediated disorders. Trimming removed 7 bases from V and 1 base from J, with 20 bases in between. The CDR3 runs 18 residues. Germline V gene data show CDR1 as SGHVS and CDR2 as FQNEAQ. Study-level results: The study phylogenetically grouped the repertoires of 18 of 34 multiple sclerosis patients into one related-CDR3 cluster, a possible signature. While HTLV-1-associated myelopathy showed the greatest TCR clonal expansion, multiple sclerosis showed the least, falling below healthy controls.

TCRdb used MiXCR to reprocess the 5' RACE reads, holding one entry per CDR3 protein. The sample lists 65,000 to 75,000 distinct CDR3 sequences; about 5.2% were seen once. This clonotype has at least ten counts. Its antigen is undetermined. Sequencing was carried out using PBMCs. The source is a human donor with multiple sclerosis. The donor label of this sample is uncertain. This sequence joins TRBV7-8 and TRBJ2-6, with a tentative D call TRBD1 (6 bases). The CDR3 here is CASTPGDRGKSGANVLTF. As DNA, the CDR3 is TGTGCCAGCACCCCAGGGGACCGGGGAAAGTCTGGGGCCAACGTCCTGACTTTC.